This T cell receptor (beta chain) was identified in a study of T cells in women clearing cervical HPV infection. Across the whole study: Case blood drawn at lesion detection; control blood after infection cleared. Regarding the study as a whole: Timing of associations relative to infection is unclear; T-cell subsets were not isolated.

The CDR3 consists of 13 residues. Germline-derived CDR1 and CDR2 are KGHSH and LQKENI. TCRdb's table, derived via immunoSEQ multiplex PCR, lists solely in-frame clones and lacks some. This sample's table has 20,000 to 25,000 clones. Cervical HPV DNA detected by MY09/MY11 PCR, typed by dot-blot. For this clone: Its antigen is not identified. One junction end disagrees with the germline gene, perhaps due to a read error. The sequence runs out 3 residues before the end of the CDR3; the remainder is reconstructed from the germline J gene.

The genes are TRBV18 and TRBJ1-2, with TRBD1 identical over 8 bases. This clonotype was sampled from a woman between 18 and 70 years old with a cervical HPV16 infection that either progressed to CIN3+ or cleared (not recorded which). The sequenced sample was blood buffy coat. CDR3 protein: CASSPGQGYDYTF. Partial CDR3 DNA: TGTGCCAGCTCACCAGGACAGGGCTATGAC.